This T cell receptor beta chain was sequenced for a study of blood T cell repertoires in COVID-19. Clones were sequenced by immunoSEQ multiplex PCR, and TCRdb holds only the in-frame ones, with some missing. The sample lists around 97,000 clones, approximately 82% occurring once. Trimming cost V 2 bases and J 4 bases; bases outside gene matches: 5. The CDR3 is 15 residues long. Germline V gene sequence: CDR1 WNHNN, CDR2 SYGVQD (reference sequence). The sequence was collected from a man between 65 and 80 years old with acute or convalescent COVID-19. The chain uses TRBV10-1 and TRBJ2-1, with 7 bases lining up with TRBD1. The sequenced sample consisted of peripheral blood. The CDR3 spells CASSETRDSYNEQFF. The CDR3 coding sequence is TGCGCCAGCAGTGAGACCAGGGACAGTTACAATGAGCAGTTCTTC.